Listed below are T cell receptor beta chains from one sample, sequenced in a study of blood T cell repertoires in COVID-19. Sequencing was performed with immunoSEQ multiplex PCR; in TCRdb, only in-frame clones are kept and a portion is missing. The sample contains 90,000 to 150,000 clones, 79% of which appear only once. The sample consisted of peripheral blood. These receptor sequences come from a woman of 80 years or more with acute or convalescent COVID-19. Each CDR3 is given with its conserved first and last residue. D genes are given only for firm matches. Only part of the rows carry a size: once, few, many, or a class if the clone is expanded.

j_call	clone_size	v_call	d_call	cdr3_nt	cdr3_aa
TRBJ1-2	NA	TRBV2	NA	TGTGCCAGCAGCCCTGACAGGAACTATGGCTACACCTTC	CASSPDRNYGYTF
TRBJ1-1	NA	TRBV5-5	NA	TGTGCCAGCAGCTTTGGTGTTCTGGCAGGGGTCACTGAAGCTTTCTTT	CASSFGVLAGVTEAFF
TRBJ2-3	once	TRBV5-1	NA	TGCGCCAGCAGCTTGGCGGAGACAGATACGCAGTATTTT	CASSLAETDTQYF
TRBJ2-7	NA	TRBV28	TRBD2	TGTGCCAGCAGTTCGACTAGCGGGACACTACTAACCTACGAGCAGTACTTC	CASSSTSGTLLTYEQYF
TRBJ1-1	NA	TRBV7-3	TRBD1	TGTGCCAGCAGTCAAGACAGGGCCTCTGAAGCTTTCTTT	CASSQDRASEAFF
TRBJ2-3	NA	TRBV6-5	NA	TGTGCCAGCACCCCCCCCGGGGTAAGCACAGATACGCAGTATTTT	CASTPPGVSTDTQYF
TRBJ2-1	NA	TRBV2	TRBD1	TGTGCCAGCGGACAGGGGAGTAACAATGAGCAGTTCTTC	CASGQGSNNEQFF
TRBJ1-2	NA	TRBV6-5	TRBD1	TGTGCCAGCAGTATTACGGGACAGGGAAGTGGCTACACCTTC	CASSITGQGSGYTF
TRBJ2-5	NA	TRBV10-3	NA	TGTGCCATCAGTGGTGCCTCGGACCAGGGAGGAGGGCGAGAGACCCAGTACTTC	CAISGASDQGGGRETQYF
TRBJ1-6	NA	TRBV5-4	NA	TGTGCCAGCAGCTTGAGCGATTCACCCCTCCACTTT	CASSLSDSPLHF